These 18 T cell receptor beta chains were all obtained from the same sample, sequenced in a study of response to subunit inactivated influenza vaccine. TCRdb re-called the RT-PCR reads with MiXCR, one entry per CDR3 protein. This sample has roughly 620,000 distinct CDR3 sequences, with 10% to 12% found just once. The sample was also linked to a second study, of T cells expressing NK-cell markers. This second study notes: TCR beta cDNA was generated via 5'RACE template switching incorporating UMIs.

Sample: PBMCs from blood, taken on the day of vaccination. All receptors derive from a man between 50 and 59 years old who received an inactivated influenza vaccine.

The rearrangement links TRBV4-2 to TRBJ2-5, with 9 positions matching TRBD1. The V and J ends lost 0 bases and 5 bases, in that order; junction bases with no gene match: 7. The CDR3 is 16 residues long. CDR1 and CDR2 from the germline V gene are LGHNA and YNFKEQ. CDR3 sequence: CASSQEIQGAGETQYF. DNA for the CDR3: TGTGCCAGCAGCCAAGAGATACAGGGGGCGGGGGAGACCCAGTACTTC.

In this sample, this clonotype turned up many times. The chain links TRBV15 to TRBJ1-6; unclear D gene. Deletions cut 0 bases from V and 7 bases from J, with 1 base between. The germline V gene has CDR1 LNHNV and CDR2 YYDKDF (reference sequence). The CDR3 spans 12 residues. The chain's CDR3 is CATSRENSPLHF. The CDR3 DNA sequence: TGTGCCACCAGCAGAGAAAATTCACCCCTCCACTTT.

The CDR3 sequence: CASRGGAFSNQPQHF. The CDR3 DNA sequence: TGTGCCAGCAGGGGGGGGGCCTTTAGCAATCAGCCCCAGCATTTT. This chain uses TRBV28 with TRBJ1-5, with a weak D call TRBD1 (6 bases). Germline CDR1 and CDR2: MDHEN and SYDVKM. V gave up 6 bases and J gave up 0 bases, with 12 bases separating them. The CDR3 is 15 residues long.

The chain uses TRBV7-9 and TRBJ2-5; a weak D match, TRBD1 (5 bases). With 5 bases removed from V and 0 bases from J, the gap between germline ends came to 16 bases. In germline, CDR1 is SEHNR, CDR2 FQNEAQ (reference sequence). The CDR3 is made up of 16 amino acids. CDR3 amino acids: CASSTTLDINQETQYF. CDR3 bases: TGTGCCAGCAGCACAACCTTGGACATTAACCAAGAGACCCAGTACTTC.

Many counts were recorded for this clonotype. This chain joins TRBV12-3 or TRBV12-4 and TRBJ2-7; 8 positions agree with TRBD1. The CDR3 runs 14 residues. V dropped 5 bases and J dropped 3; count of bases not matched to a gene: 6. The DNA for the CDR3 is TGTGCCAGCAGTCTGACAGGGGTTGACTACGAGCAGTACTTC. Its translation: CASSLTGVDYEQYF.

This clonotype was counted a few times. The CDR3 sequence: CASSTDETSGMTWAADTQYF. The CDR3 DNA follows: TGTGCCAGCAGCACTGACGAGACTAGCGGGATGACCTGGGCGGCAGATACGCAGTATTTT. J is TRBJ2-3 and V is TRBV7-8; TRBD2 matches 11 bases. The J segment lost 4 bases and the V segment lost 5 bases, leaving 20 bases of the junction unmatched. The CDR3 is 20 amino acids. The germline gives CDR1 SGHVS, CDR2 FQNEAQ.

This clonotype was seen many times. This chain joins TRBV28 and TRBJ1-5, with D unclear. Trimming took off 4 bases at V and 4 bases at J, with 5 bases between the two ends. Germline CDR1 and CDR2: MDHEN and SYDVKM. This CDR3 is built from 12 residues. Here the CDR3 DNA reads TGTGCCAGCAGTTCCCTTAATCAGCCCCAGCATTTT. Translated: CASSSLNQPQHF.

Relative to its sample, this clonotype is medium-sized (0.01 to 0.1%). The chain has TRBV7-9 and TRBJ2-1; maybe TRBD2 (5 bases). Germline CDR1 reads SEHNR; CDR2 reads FQNEAQ (reference sequence). V was trimmed by 5 bases and J by 6 bases, leaving 20 bases between them. The CDR3 runs 16 residues. CDR3 loop: CASSPGMASSRNEQFF. CDR3 nucleotide sequence: TGTGCCAGCAGCCCCGGGATGGCCAGCTCACGCAATGAGCAGTTCTTC.

The chain recombines TRBV12-3 or TRBV12-4 with TRBJ2-2, with unresolved D. V shed 3 bases and J shed 9 bases, with 11 bases lying between them. This CDR3 has 13 residues. CDR3 nucleotide sequence: TGTGCCAGCAGTTTTAGACTCGGGTGGGAGCTGTTTTTT. Translating it yields CASSFRLGWELFF.

The chain has TRBV18 and TRBJ1-5, with unresolved D. This CDR3 region has 15 residues. Germline assignment: CDR1 KGHSH and CDR2 LQKENI. V was pared by 3 bases and J by 7 bases, with 16 bases between. CDR3 sequence (DNA): TGTGCCAGCTCACCGGCCGAGGGAGGCCGACAGCCCCAGCATTTT. The encoded protein is CASSPAEGGRQPQHF. The complete variable domain, with remaining parts taken from reference TRBV18 and TRBJ1-5, reads NAGVMQNPRHLVRRRGQEARLRCSPMKGHSHVYWYRQLPEEGLKFMVYLQKENIIDESGMPKERFSAEFPKEGPSILRIQQVVRGDSAAYFCASSPAEGGRQPQHFGDGTRLSIL.

The V call is TRBV20-1, the J call TRBJ2-2; no clear D. Germline CDR1 and CDR2: DFQATT and SNEGSKA (reference sequence). The CDR3 loop spans 14 amino acids. V was pared by 0 bases and J by 1 base, with 6 bases between. The DNA of the CDR3 is TGCAGTGCTAGAGAGGATAGGAACACCGGGGAGCTGTTTTTT. This encodes CSAREDRNTGELFF.

The chain uses TRBV20-1 and TRBJ1-1; TRBD1 matches at 7 bases. Germline CDR1 is DFQATT and CDR2 is SNEGSKA (reference sequence). V lost 2 bases, J lost 7 bases, and 10 bases stayed unmatched. The CDR3 sequence is 14 residues long. The chain's CDR3 is CSARPQTGYDEAFF. The DNA for the CDR3 is TGCAGTGCTAGACCCCAGACAGGGTACGATGAAGCTTTCTTT.

There are a few counts of this clonotype. The gene calls are TRBV20-1 and TRBJ2-5; 8 bases fit TRBD1. This CDR3 is 13 amino acids long. The V and J ends lost 4 bases and 3 bases, in that order; junction bases with no gene match: 4. The germline CDR1 and CDR2 sequences are DFQATT and SNEGSKA (reference sequence). The CDR3 reads CSAMTGAEETQYF. The CDR3 bases are TGCAGTGCTATGACAGGGGCAGAAGAGACCCAGTACTTC.

This clonotype was seen more than once but under ten times. The chain joins TRBV12-3 or TRBV12-4 to TRBJ2-1, with D uncertain. Deletions cut 3 bases from V and 0 bases from J, with 9 bases between. The CDR3 is 15 residues long. This CDR3 is CASSLSPSSYNEQFF. CDR3 sequence (DNA): TGTGCCAGCAGTTTGAGTCCTAGCTCCTACAATGAGCAGTTCTTC.

This clonotype showed up just a few times. The rearrangement uses TRBV3-1 and TRBJ2-1, with D perhaps being TRBD1 or TRBD2 (6 bases each). Germline V CDR1 and CDR2: LGHDT, YNNKEL (reference sequence). CDR3 length: 12 residues. Deletions cut 1 base from V and 15 bases from J, with 13 bases between. DNA of the CDR3: TGTGCCAGCAGCCAAGTTTACGGGGGCTTGTTCTTC. Protein product: CASSQVYGGLFF.

This chain connects TRBV28 to TRBJ2-5; 9 bases are shared with TRBD2. Germline V lookup: CDR1 MDHEN, CDR2 SYDVKM. The CDR3 runs to 15 residues. The trim removed 6 bases at V and 2 bases at J, leaving 7 bases unmatched. The CDR3 sequence is CASSEPGLAQETQYF. The CDR3 nucleotides are TGTGCCAGCAGCGAACCGGGACTAGCACAAGAGACCCAGTACTTC.

The rearrangement joins TRBV20-1 to TRBJ2-2; D assignment may be TRBD1 or TRBD2 (5 bases each). The CDR3 is 14 amino acids. Trimming took 5 bases from V and 7 from J, leaving 17 bases between them. Germline CDR1 DFQATT, CDR2 SNEGSKA (reference sequence). CDR3 coding DNA: TGCAGTGCTCCTGTCCCGGGACGGGGCGGGGAGCTGTTTTTT. It translates to CSAPVPGRGGELFF.

J is TRBJ2-2 and V is TRBV5-8; no clear D. Germline V gene data show CDR1 as SGHTS and CDR2 as YDEGEE. Trimming took off 1 base at V and 1 base at J, with 8 bases between the two ends. CDR3 size: 15 residues. The CDR3 DNA reads TGTGCCAGCAGCTTGTCCGGGCTGAACACCGGGGAGCTGTTTTTT. Translation gives CASSLSGLNTGELFF.